This is a list of T cell receptor beta chains from one sample in a study of blood T cell repertoires in COVID-19. Clones were read by immunoSEQ multiplex PCR, and TCRdb kept only the in-frame ones, dropping some. There are about 250,000 clones in the sample; 80% to 90% occur only once, and under 2% lies in the top ten. Sequences were obtained from PBMCs or T cells enriched from blood (not recorded which). The receptors stem from a man in his forties who had recovered from COVID-19. Both conserved end residues are part of each CDR3. The order of the fields is V gene, D gene, clone size, J gene, CDR3 DNA, CDR3 protein. D genes are given only for firm matches. Where a row states a size, it is once, few, many or the class of an expanded clone; other rows omit it.

TRBV5-8	TRBD1	few	TRBJ2-2	TGTGCCAGCCGTAAAAAGACAGGGAATCAGGAGCTGTTTTTT	CASRKKTGNQELFF
TRBV4-1	TRBD1	NA	TRBJ2-1	TGCGCCAGCAGCCAGGGGACAGGGCCCAATGAGCAGTTCTTC	CASSQGTGPNEQFF
TRBV5-6	NA	few	TRBJ2-3	TGTGCCAGCAGCTTGGGACTAAGTTGGTCCAATACGCAGTATTTT	CASSLGLSWSNTQYF
TRBV3-1/TRBV3-2	NA	NA	TRBJ1-2	TGTGCCAGCAGCCAAGACCTAGGGGCTAACTATGGCTACACCTTC	CASSQDLGANYGYTF
TRBV30	TRBD1	few	TRBJ1-2	TGTGCCTGGGAGGACAGGAGGACTAACTATGGCTACACCTTC	CAWEDRRTNYGYTF
TRBV19	NA	NA	TRBJ1-4	TGTGCCAGTAGTGCACCAGGGGATCAAAATGAAAAACTGTTTTTT	CASSAPGDQNEKLFF
TRBV3-1/TRBV3-2	TRBD2	NA	TRBJ2-1	TGTGCCAGCAGCCAAACTGGAGCGGGAGTATACAATGAGCAGTTCTTC	CASSQTGAGVYNEQFF
TRBV7-2	NA	NA	TRBJ2-7	TGTGCCAGCAGGGGGACGGGGGCCTACGAGCAGTACTTC	CASRGTGAYEQYF
TRBV7-8	TRBD1	NA	TRBJ1-5	TGTGCCAGCAGCTTAGGGACAGGGGGCGGGAATCAGCCCCAGCATTTT	CASSLGTGGGNQPQHF
TRBV29-1	TRBD2	medium-sized	TRBJ2-1	TGCAGCGGTGTTCTAGCGGGAGCCCTCAATGAGCAGTTCTTC	CSGVLAGALNEQFF
TRBV9	NA	few	TRBJ1-6	TGTGCCAGCAGCGTAGCGGGGTCCGACAACTATTCACCCCTCCACTTT	CASSVAGSDNYSPLHF
TRBV4-3	NA	once	TRBJ2-6	TGCGCCAGCAGCCAAGAGCGCGGCAGCTCTGGGGCCAACGTCCTGACTTTC	CASSQERGSSGANVLTF
TRBV2	NA	NA	TRBJ1-2	TGTGCCAGCAGGGAGGGGCCCATCTATGGCTACACCTTC	CASREGPIYGYTF
TRBV4-1	TRBD2	NA	TRBJ2-7	TGCGCCAGCAGCCAAGACCCCGGGACTAGCGGGATCACCTACGAGCAGTACTTC	CASSQDPGTSGITYEQYF
TRBV7-3	NA	NA	TRBJ2-7	TGTGCCAGCAGCTTAACCTTGGGCGGCGCGGGGCCATACGAGCAGTACTTC	CASSLTLGGAGPYEQYF
TRBV7-2	TRBD1	NA	TRBJ1-2	TGTGCCAGCAGCTCCGGACAGGGGGCTTACGGCTACACCTTC	CASSSGQGAYGYTF
TRBV30	NA	few	TRBJ1-6	TGTGCCTGGAAACCAGGCTCTATTAATTCACCCCTCCACTTT	CAWKPGSINSPLHF
TRBV27	NA	NA	TRBJ1-6	TGTGCCAGCAGTTACAGCTTTAATTCACCCCTCCACTTT	CASSYSFNSPLHF
TRBV18	NA	NA	TRBJ2-2	TGTGCCAGCTCACCTCAGGGCGTTGACGCCGGGGAGCTGTTTTTT	CASSPQGVDAGELFF
TRBV7-9	TRBD1	NA	TRBJ1-4	TGTGCCAGCAGCTTAGTGGGACAGACTAATGAAAAACTGTTTTTT	CASSLVGQTNEKLFF
TRBV6-5	TRBD1	NA	TRBJ1-3	TGTGCCAGCAGTTACTTGACAGGGGGCGGCATATATTTT	CASSYLTGGGIYF
TRBV9	TRBD2	NA	TRBJ2-1	TGTGCCAGCAGCACCGGGACTAGGGTTGGCGATGAGCAGTTCTTC	CASSTGTRVGDEQFF
TRBV7-2	TRBD2	NA	TRBJ2-7	TGTGCCAGCAGCTTGGTGGCTAGCGGAAACTACGAGCAGTACTTC	CASSLVASGNYEQYF
TRBV7-9	NA	NA	TRBJ1-5	TGTGCCAGCAGCTCTTGGTCATCACCGGGGGGTAGCAATCAGCCCCAGCATTTT	CASSSWSSPGGSNQPQHF
TRBV29-1	NA	NA	TRBJ1-1	TGCAGCGTTACTGCGGCGGGCGACACTGAAGCTTTCTTT	CSVTAAGDTEAFF
TRBV5-6	TRBD1	NA	TRBJ2-2	TGTGCCAGCAGCTTGTTAACAGGGGTGAACACCGGGGAGCTGTTTTTT	CASSLLTGVNTGELFF